Each of the 5 T cell receptor beta chains below was sequenced from the same sample in a study of cytomegalovirus exposure and HLA in healthy donors. This PCR relied on a set of 60 Vbeta primers and 13 Jbeta primers. Assay: immunoSEQ multiplex PCR; the TCRdb copy retains only in-frame clones and omits some. Of about 130,000 clones in the sample, more than 75% are singletons; the top ten hold under 1.5%. Sequencing was performed on PBMCs. Source of these receptors: a female donor in good health and CMV-seronegative.

The gene calls are TRBV28 and TRBJ1-5; 7 bases match TRBD1. The junction had 7 bases not matched to a gene; V was cut back by 3 bases and J by 11 bases. Germline CDR1 MDHEN, CDR2 SYDVKM. The CDR3 totals 13 residues. The CDR3 protein is CASSLTGFWSQHF. CDR3 bases: TGTGCCAGCAGTTTGACAGGGTTTTGGTCCCAGCATTTT.

The chain employs TRBV11-2 and TRBJ2-1; 12 bases agree with TRBD2. From germline, CDR1 is SGHAT and CDR2 FQNNGV. The CDR3 has 15 residues. J gave up 7 bases and V 5 bases, and 6 bases lay outside the gene matches. Written as DNA, the CDR3 is TGTGCCAGCAGCAAGGGACTAGCGGGCCATAATGAGCAGTTCTTC. Its translation is CASSKGLAGHNEQFF.

The gene calls are TRBV7-8 and TRBJ2-1; 12 bases fit TRBD2. The CDR3 consists of 16 residues. V shed 5 bases, J shed 4 bases, and the junction held 6 bases outside the gene matches. The germline V gene encodes CDR1 SGHVS and CDR2 FQNEAQ. CDR3 coding DNA: TGTGCCAGCAGCAGAGGAGGACTAGCGGGGTACAATGAGCAGTTCTTC. Its protein is CASSRGGLAGYNEQFF.

This clone was observed a single time. This rearrangement joins TRBV4-1 to TRBJ2-7, with 7 positions matching TRBD1. CDR1 and CDR2 (germline): MGHRA, YSYEKL. The trim removed 0 bases at V and 3 bases at J, leaving 14 bases unmatched. This CDR3 has 18 amino acids. The CDR3 DNA follows: TGCGCCAGCAGCCAAGAGGGTGGCAAGGGGGCGAGAAGCTACGAGCAGTACTTC. Amino acids: CASSQEGGKGARSYEQYF.

The genes are TRBV5-8 and TRBJ1-2; maybe TRBD1 (5 bases). The germline CDR1 and CDR2 sequences are SGHTS and YDEGEE. Trimming took off 2 bases at V and 2 bases at J, with 10 bases between the two ends. The CDR3 runs to 14 residues. This CDR3 is CASSFSAGNYGYTF. CDR3 in DNA: TGTGCCAGCAGCTTTTCAGCAGGGAACTATGGCTACACCTTC. The variable domain in full, with the rest retrieved from reference TRBV5-8 and TRBJ1-2, is EAGVTQSPTHLIKTRGQQATLRCSPISGHTSVYWYQQALGLGLQFLLWYDEGEERNRGNFPPRFSGRQFPNYSSELNVNALELEDSALYLCASSFSAGNYGYTFGSGTRLTVV.